This T cell receptor (beta chain) stems from a study of CD8+ T cells in alopecia areata. Study-wide findings and caveats: Tofacitinib significantly decreased scalp clonality and expanded CD8+ clones among top 100.

Of note for this clone: Its cognate antigen is unknown.

Following extraction, RNA underwent reverse transcription to cDNA, which served as the sequencing template. TCRdb keeps only in-frame clones here, not all; method: immunoSEQ multiplex PCR. The sample includes approximately 210,000 clones, less than 70% of them seen just once. The treatment here: oral pan-JAK inhibitor, 5-10 mg twice daily. Samples from alopecia areata patients were lesional scalp punch biopsies and peripheral blood. Sequencing was performed on CD4+ T cells sorted from blood, taken at roughly week 49, from a patient treated with tofacitinib. The source is a human donor with alopecia areata.

CDR3 nucleotides: TGTGCCAGCAGCTTAGCAACTTCTAGCAGGAGGGTCACAGATACGCAGTATTTT. This encodes CASSLATSSRRVTDTQYF. The chain joins TRBV7-2 to TRBJ2-3, with D perhaps matching TRBD2 (6 bases). Between the trimmed V and J ends, which lost 0 bases and 2 bases, there was a span of 18 bases. This CDR3 is built from 18 residues. Germline values: CDR1 SGHTA, CDR2 FQGNSA. The full variable domain, in which reference TRBV7-2 and TRBJ2-3 provide the parts outside the CDR3, is GAGVSQSPSNKVTEKGKDVELRCDPISGHTALYWYRQSLGQGLEFLIYFQGNSAPDKSGLPSDRFSAERTGGSVSTLTIQRTQQEDSAVYLCASSLATSSRRVTDTQYFGPGTRLTVL.